These 2 T cell receptor beta chains came from one sample sequenced in a study of T and B cells in COVID-19 patients. BIOMED2 TRB-A/B primer pools were used in multiplex TRB PCR. TCRdb reprocessed the multiplex PCR reads with MiXCR, giving one entry per CDR3 protein. This sample carries tens of thousands of distinct CDR3 sequences, approximately 30% of them seen once, and the ten largest clones take roughly 2.1%. From blood, roughly 220-550 ng of genomic DNA served as TRB template. The specimen was blood. Every receptor here comes from a human donor who had recovered from COVID-19.

Concerning this clonotype: Just one base apart from a much larger clone, this may be a read error. The chain employs TRBV5-6 and TRBJ2-5, with D possibly called TRBD1 or TRBD2 (5 bases each). This CDR3 is 15 amino acids long. Germline assignment: CDR1 SGHDT and CDR2 YYEEEE. V was pared by 1 base and J by 0 bases, with 10 bases between. The CDR3 DNA reads as TGTGCCAGCAGCTTGCCGTCGGGGCACCAAGAGACCCAGTACTTC. Amino acids: CASSLPSGHQETQYF.

Comment on this clonotype: Germline is not matched at one junction end, which may reflect a read error. The chain uses TRBV6-1 and TRBJ1-6; possibly TRBD1 for D (5 bases). CDR3 length: 16 residues. CDR1 and CDR2 from the germline V gene are MNHNS and SASEGT. The CDR3 DNA follows: TGTGCCAGCAGTGAAGCGCTGGGGGGGATTAATTCACCCCCCCACTTT. This sequence encodes CASSEALGGINSPPHF.